The TCR beta chain under discussion was sequenced for a study of OX40 agonist ivuxolimab in advanced cancers. Study-level information: Ivuxolimab is an agonistic anti-OX40 (CD134) antibody, and patients were treated with it. Findings and limits, study-wide: More expanded clones were seen, on average, in CD8+ T cells than in CD4+. Determination of antigen specificity was not performed for the expanded peripheral T cells.

TCRdb's table, derived via immunoSEQ multiplex PCR, lists solely in-frame clones and lacks some. The sample yields around 71,000 clones, roughly 78% seen once. This CDR3 has 13 residues. Looked up from germline, CDR1 is SQVTM and CDR2 is ANQGSEA. J was trimmed by 4 bases and V by 7 bases; bases with no gene match: 8. As concerns this clone: Its target is unknown.

Source: CD4+ or CD8+ T cells sorted from blood, taken in a trial of the OX40 agonist ivuxolimab. The receptor's source is an adult with an advanced solid tumor such as melanoma, head and neck, liver or kidney cancer. This chain uses TRBV29-1 with TRBJ1-1, with TRBD1 identical over 8 bases. CDR3 region: CSAKDRAGTEAFF. For the CDR3, the DNA is TGCAGCGCCAAGGACAGGGCGGGCACTGAAGCTTTCTTT.